This T cell receptor beta chain was captured in a study of control samples from healthy donors and cancer patients. Clones were read by immunoSEQ multiplex PCR, and TCRdb kept only the in-frame ones, dropping some. Of roughly 130,000 clones in the sample, 85% to 95% were seen once. The CDR3 runs to 16 residues. V gave up 5 bases and J gave up 1 base, with 13 bases separating them. Per the germline V gene, CDR1 is KGHDR and CDR2 is SFDVKD. This clone was detected once. Sequencing was performed on PBMCs. The origin of this receptor is a man between 60 and 75 years old with colorectal cancer. The gene calls are TRBV24-1 and TRBJ2-2, with D perhaps being TRBD1 or TRBD2 (5 bases each). CDR3 coding DNA: TGTGCCACCAGTGGTACTGCAGGGAGGAACACCGGGGAGCTGTTTTTT. Residues: CATSGTAGRNTGELFF.